These 15 T cell receptor beta chains came from one sample sequenced in a study of blood T cells in healthy people across ages. Through a sample-barcoded 5' primer and a J-beta primer mix, a second PCR was run for roughly 7 to 12 cycles. TCRdb reprocessed the 5' RACE reads via MiXCR and lists one record per CDR3 protein. The repertoire holds about 640,000 distinct CDR3 sequences, with about 30% as singletons. Material for sequencing was blood. The receptors here all came from a woman at least 80 years old in good health.

The V call is TRBV6-1, the J call TRBJ1-3, with D possibly matching TRBD1 (5 bases). The length of the CDR3 is 16 residues. V was cut by 0 bases and J by 0 bases, with 9 bases left in between. Germline V CDR1 and CDR2: MNHNS, SASEGT. CDR3 region: CASSEAGGSSGNTIYF. In DNA, the CDR3 is TGTGCCAGCAGTGAAGCTGGGGGGAGCTCTGGAAACACCATATATTTT.

This chain uses TRBV30 with TRBJ1-1; D not resolved. V gave up 3 bases and J gave up 1 base, with 9 bases separating them. This CDR3 is 13 amino acids long. Germline loops: CDR1 GTSNPN, CDR2 SVGIG (reference sequence). CDR3 amino acids: CAWRSRRNTEAFF. The CDR3 DNA follows: TGTGCCTGGAGGTCCAGGAGGAACACTGAAGCTTTCTTT.

The gene calls are TRBV6-5 and TRBJ1-1, with 8 bases aligning to TRBD1. This CDR3 spans 18 amino acids. V dropped 2 bases and J dropped 1; count of bases not matched to a gene: 12. Germline-derived CDR1 and CDR2 are MNHEY and SVGAGI. The CDR3 spells CASSYRSGTGTSNTEAFF. The DNA for the CDR3 is TGTGCCAGCAGTTACAGATCCGGGACAGGAACTTCGAACACTGAAGCTTTCTTT.

The genes are TRBV5-6 and TRBJ1-5; 8 positions agree with TRBD1. The CDR3 length is 14 residues. V dropped 1 base and J dropped 5; count of bases not matched to a gene: 2. Looked up from germline, CDR1 is SGHDT and CDR2 is YYEEEE. In DNA, the CDR3 is TGTGCCAGCAGCTTGTGGACAGGGTATCAGCCCCAGCATTTT. This codes for CASSLWTGYQPQHF.

Ten or more counts support this clonotype. In DNA, the CDR3 is TGTGCCATCAGTGACGAGGGAGGTAATTCACCCCTCCACTTT. Translated: CAISDEGGNSPLHF. This chain connects TRBV10-3 to TRBJ1-6; D remains unclear. The V gene's germline CDR1 is ENHRY and CDR2 SYGVKD. V lost 3 bases and J lost 6, with 9 bases in between. The CDR3 loop spans 14 amino acids.

The chain combines TRBV7-8 with TRBJ2-1; TRBD2 aligns across 10 bases. V shed 4 bases, J shed 7 bases, and the junction held 7 bases outside the gene matches. The germline CDR1 and CDR2 sequences are SGHVS and FQNEAQ. The CDR3 length is 15 residues. The CDR3 nucleotides are TGTGCCAGCAGCTCGACTAGCGGGCTTCCTAATGAGCAGTTCTTC. It translates to CASSSTSGLPNEQFF.

This clonotype occurred a few times. A clone one base away is much larger, so this may be a read error. This chain joins TRBV2 and TRBJ2-1, with D possibly TRBD2 on 5 matching bases. Germline CDR1 and CDR2: SNHLY and FYNNEI. The CDR3 runs to 15 residues. V was pared by 5 bases and J by 13 bases, with 24 bases between. The CDR3 DNA reads TGTGCCAGCAGTCCTCCCTCGGGGAGAGGAGAGACCCAGTTCTTC. Translating gives CASSPPSGRGETQFF.

The rearrangement joins TRBV7-9 to TRBJ1-2; weak D call: TRBD1 (6 bases). In germline, CDR1 is SEHNR, CDR2 FQNEAQ (reference sequence). This CDR3 contains 16 residues. V lost 5 bases and J lost 1, with 17 bases in between. CDR3 region: CASSPGQLQLNYGYTF. DNA of the CDR3: TGTGCCAGCAGCCCCGGACAGCTTCAACTTAACTATGGCTACACCTTC.

This clonotype has ten or more counts. The chain employs TRBV9 and TRBJ1-2; perhaps TRBD1 as D (5 bases). V was clipped by 1 base and J by 2 bases, with 12 bases between them. The CDR3 contains 15 residues. Germline CDR1 is SGDLS and CDR2 is YYNGEE. In nucleotides, the CDR3 is TGTGCCAGCAGCGTAAGCCCGACAGACAACTATGGCTACACCTTC. It specifies CASSVSPTDNYGYTF.

The gene calls are TRBV28 and TRBJ1-5; 7 nucleotides align to TRBD1. V shed 6 bases and J 2 bases; nucleotides not matched to a gene: 7. The CDR3 consists of 15 residues. Germline assignment: CDR1 MDHEN and CDR2 SYDVKM. CDR3 region: CASRGGQLRNQPQHF. The CDR3 DNA is TGTGCCAGCAGGGGGGGACAGCTACGCAATCAGCCCCAGCATTTT.

This clonotype was seen a handful of times. This chain joins TRBV5-4 and TRBJ1-1; maybe TRBD1 (5 bases). In germline, CDR1 is SGHNT, CDR2 YYREEE (reference sequence). V was clipped by 4 bases and J by 8 bases, with 15 bases between them. There are 13 residues in the CDR3. The CDR3 coding sequence is TGTGCCAGCAGCCTAGACAGAGCTTCGGAAGCTTTCTTT. This encodes CASSLDRASEAFF.

This clonotype has just a few counts. This chain joins TRBV6-2 or TRBV6-3 and TRBJ1-2, with 7 bases fitting TRBD1. The CDR3 covers 15 residues. J gave up 8 bases and V 4 bases, and 13 bases lay outside the gene matches. CDR1 and CDR2 (germline): MNHEY, SVGEGT. For the CDR3, the DNA is TGTGCCAGCAGTTTCCTCTCTCTGGACAGGAGGGGCTACACCTTC. Amino acid sequence: CASSFLSLDRRGYTF.

This clonotype was found a few times. Being one base from a much bigger clone, this may be a read error. The chain uses TRBV29-1 and TRBJ2-7; D perhaps matches TRBD2 (6 bases). This CDR3 is built from 12 residues. With 5 bases removed from V and 7 bases from J, the gap between germline ends came to 15 bases. Looked up from germline, CDR1 is SQVTM and CDR2 is ANQGSEA. CDR3 coding DNA: TGCAGCGTTCCGGGGGTAAGAAATGAGCAGTACTTC. The encoded protein is CSVPGVRNEQYF.

This clonotype was seen a few times. The chain joins TRBV9 to TRBJ2-1; the match to TRBD2 covers 13 bases. V trimming: 2 bases; J trimming: 1 base; junction bases outside the gene matches: 6. The CDR3 extends over 18 amino acids. Germline V gene data show CDR1 as SGDLS and CDR2 as YYNGEE. Here the CDR3 DNA reads TGTGCCAGCAGCGTCAAGACTAGCGGGGGGATATCCTACAATGAGCAGTTCTTC. Translated, it gives CASSVKTSGGISYNEQFF.

This clonotype was counted a few times. The DNA for the CDR3 is TGTGCCAGCAGTGAAGGCTGGCGCTCCTATAATTCACCCCTCCACTTT. Translation gives CASSEGWRSYNSPLHF. V usage is TRBV6-1 and J usage is TRBJ1-6; no clear D. Germline loops: CDR1 MNHNS, CDR2 SASEGT. The V end lost 1 base, the J end lost 0 bases, and 7 bases lay between the germline ends. This CDR3 has 16 residues.